This T cell receptor beta chain emerged from a study of cytomegalovirus exposure and HLA in healthy donors (dated by TCRdb to about 2017). Broadly, across the study: The roughly 700 repertoires of the first cohort and the 110 or so validation repertoires were produced on the same platform, according to a later analysis. The aim of the study was to test whether cataloging public T cell receptors could identify signatures of past pathogen exposure. Besides the first cohort of approximately 670 subjects, a separate validation cohort made up of over 95 different subjects was used. To predict cytomegalovirus infection status, the study combined high-throughput TCR immunosequencing, statistical association of individual TCRs with disease status, and machine learning. Beyond this particular receptor, the publication reports: The study listed 150 to 200 TCR beta chains as associated with cytomegalovirus. Three of the identified cytomegalovirus-associated TCR beta chains were confirmed in vitro to be specific for cytomegalovirus antigens. Of the cluster scores, around 95% were above 0 in a later analysis, which found that TCRs clustered in the first cohort also tended to co-occur in the 95 to 150 validation repertoires. A later analysis had no HLA typing for the validation cohort, so co-occurrence there was scored across all 130 or so repertoires. It was suggested by the authors that the approach could potentially be generalized to other disease states and immunological phenotypes. Cytomegalovirus status was reported to be diagnosed by the classifier with high specificity and sensitivity in both the original and validation cohorts. While some public TCRs were present in many individuals, most TCR sequences turned up only very rarely across donors.

Separate from the approximately 700-subject first cohort, the validation cohort of 90 to 150 subjects was the group to which the donors belonged. A remark on this clone: Its antigen target is currently unknown. No base quality information exists; no much larger clone differs at one position.

Libraries came from the immunoSEQ multiplex PCR assay. For the original study's pipeline: A statistical classification framework was built for diagnosing cytomegalovirus status from the catalog of TCR beta chain sequences. Sourced from immuneACCESS, this table was stored by TCRdb with only in-frame sequences that have V and J called. A share of the clones is absent; for the studies checked, an unresolved V gene accounts for under half, and the remainder has no known explanation. The DNA gave D and trimming, while V, J and clone size come from that table. This sample has around 99,000 clones in its table, and 88% of those were observed once. Jointly, the top ten make up roughly 2.2% of the sample. What was sequenced was PBMCs. This TCR derives from a woman between 18 and 29 years old in good health and CMV-seronegative.

The CDR3 sequence is CASSTPTVPGELFF. Here is the DNA: TGCGCCAGCAGCACACCGACAGTCCCCGGGGAGCTGTTTTTT. Rearrangement joined TRBV4-3 to TRBJ2-2; TRBD1 is a weak D gene call, 5 bases matching. The trim is 5 bases for V and 6 bases for J, with a gap of 13 bases between the germline ends. The CDR3 holds 14 amino acids from the cysteine to the phenylalanine. Only CDR3 DNA remains: 42 bases, in frame from the first base. CDR1 LGHNA and CDR2 YSLEER were looked up in the germline V gene.